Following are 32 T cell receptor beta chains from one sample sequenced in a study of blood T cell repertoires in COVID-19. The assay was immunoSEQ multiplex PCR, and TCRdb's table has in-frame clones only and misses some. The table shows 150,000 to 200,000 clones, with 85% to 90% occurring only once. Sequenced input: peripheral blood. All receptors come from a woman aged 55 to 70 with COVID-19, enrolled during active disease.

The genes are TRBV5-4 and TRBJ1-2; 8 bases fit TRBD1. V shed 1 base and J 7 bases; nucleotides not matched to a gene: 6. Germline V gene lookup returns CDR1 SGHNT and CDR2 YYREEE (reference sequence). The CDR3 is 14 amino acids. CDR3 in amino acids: CASSLRDRFSGYTF. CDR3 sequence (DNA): TGTGCCAGCAGCTTGAGGGACAGGTTTTCTGGCTACACCTTC.

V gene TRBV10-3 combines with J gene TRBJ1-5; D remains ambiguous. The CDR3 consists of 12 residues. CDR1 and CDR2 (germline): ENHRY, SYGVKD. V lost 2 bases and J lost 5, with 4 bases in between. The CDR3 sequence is CAISERDQPQHF. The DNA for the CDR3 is TGTGCCATCAGTGAGCGAGATCAGCCCCAGCATTTT.

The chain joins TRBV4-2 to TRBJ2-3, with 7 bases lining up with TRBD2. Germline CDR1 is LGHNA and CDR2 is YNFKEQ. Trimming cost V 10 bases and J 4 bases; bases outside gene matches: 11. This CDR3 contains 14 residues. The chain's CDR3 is CATVREEGADTQYF. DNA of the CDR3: TGTGCCACGGTACGGGAGGAAGGGGCAGATACGCAGTATTTT.

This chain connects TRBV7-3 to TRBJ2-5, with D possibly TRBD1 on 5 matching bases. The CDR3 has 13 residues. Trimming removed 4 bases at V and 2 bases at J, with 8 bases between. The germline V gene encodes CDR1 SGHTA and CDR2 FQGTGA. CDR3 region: CASSSTVQETQYF. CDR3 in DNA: TGTGCCAGCAGCTCGACAGTACAAGAGACCCAGTACTTC.

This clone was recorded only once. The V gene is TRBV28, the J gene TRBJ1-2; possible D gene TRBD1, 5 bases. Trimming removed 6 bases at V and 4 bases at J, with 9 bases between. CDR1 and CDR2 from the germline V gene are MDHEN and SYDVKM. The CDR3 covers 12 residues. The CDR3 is CASRGGTYGYTF. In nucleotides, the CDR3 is TGTGCCAGCAGGGGGGGTACCTATGGCTACACCTTC.

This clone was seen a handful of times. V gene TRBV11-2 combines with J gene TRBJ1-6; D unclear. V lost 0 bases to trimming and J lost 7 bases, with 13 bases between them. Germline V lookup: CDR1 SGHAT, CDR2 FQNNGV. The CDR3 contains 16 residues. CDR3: CASSLDGGVPNSPLHF. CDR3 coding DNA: TGTGCCAGCAGCTTAGATGGTGGAGTGCCAAATTCACCCCTCCACTTT.

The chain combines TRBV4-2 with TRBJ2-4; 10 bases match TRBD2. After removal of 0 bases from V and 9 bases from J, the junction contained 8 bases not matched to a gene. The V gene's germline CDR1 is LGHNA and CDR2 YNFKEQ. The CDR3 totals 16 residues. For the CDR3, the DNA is TGTGCCAGCAGCCAAGATTTATCTAGCGGGAGCCGCATTCAGTACTTC. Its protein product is CASSQDLSSGSRIQYF.

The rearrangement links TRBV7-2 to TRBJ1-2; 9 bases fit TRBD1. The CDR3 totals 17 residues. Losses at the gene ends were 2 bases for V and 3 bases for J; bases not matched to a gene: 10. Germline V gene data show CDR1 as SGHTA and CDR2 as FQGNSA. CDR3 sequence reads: CASSLLTGGSSYYGYTF. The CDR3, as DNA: TGTGCCAGCAGCTTATTGACAGGGGGTTCCTCCTACTATGGCTACACCTTC.

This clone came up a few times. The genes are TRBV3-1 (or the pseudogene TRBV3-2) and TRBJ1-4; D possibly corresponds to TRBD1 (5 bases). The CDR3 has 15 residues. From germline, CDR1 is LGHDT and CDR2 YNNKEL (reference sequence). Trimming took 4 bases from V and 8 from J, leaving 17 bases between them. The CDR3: CASSRLGGVKEKLFF. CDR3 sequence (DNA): TGTGCCAGCAGCCGCCTCGGGGGGGTTAAAGAAAAACTGTTTTTT.

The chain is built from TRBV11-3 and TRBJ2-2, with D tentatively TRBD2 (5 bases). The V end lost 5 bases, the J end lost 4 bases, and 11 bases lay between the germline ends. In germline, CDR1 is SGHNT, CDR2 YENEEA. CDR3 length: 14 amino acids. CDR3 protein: CASSRGGGTGELFF. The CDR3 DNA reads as TGTGCCAGCAGCCGAGGAGGTGGCACCGGGGAGCTGTTTTTT.

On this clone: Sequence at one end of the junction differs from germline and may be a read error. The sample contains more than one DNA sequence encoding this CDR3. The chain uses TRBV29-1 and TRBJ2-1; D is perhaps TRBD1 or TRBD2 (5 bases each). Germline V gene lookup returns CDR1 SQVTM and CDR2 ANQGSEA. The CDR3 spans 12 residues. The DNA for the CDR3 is TGTAGCGTTGAAGGGGTAGCCTATGAGCAGTTCTTC. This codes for CSVEGVAYEQFF.

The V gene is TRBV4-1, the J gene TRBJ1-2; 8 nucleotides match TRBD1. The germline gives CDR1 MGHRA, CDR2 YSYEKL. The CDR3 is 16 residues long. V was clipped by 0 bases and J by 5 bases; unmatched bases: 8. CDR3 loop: CASSQEVAGGLYGYTF. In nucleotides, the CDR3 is TGCGCCAGCAGCCAAGAGGTAGCAGGGGGCTTGTATGGCTACACCTTC.

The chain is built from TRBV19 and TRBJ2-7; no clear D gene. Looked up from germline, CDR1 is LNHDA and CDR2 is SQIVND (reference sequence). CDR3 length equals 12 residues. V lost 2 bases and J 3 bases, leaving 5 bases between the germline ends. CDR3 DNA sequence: TGTGCCAGTAGTATACCCAGCTACGAGCAGTACTTC. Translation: CASSIPSYEQYF.

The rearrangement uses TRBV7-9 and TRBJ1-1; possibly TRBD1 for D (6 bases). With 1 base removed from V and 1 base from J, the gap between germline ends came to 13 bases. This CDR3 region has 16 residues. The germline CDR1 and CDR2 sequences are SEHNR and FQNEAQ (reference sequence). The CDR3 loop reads CASSLGVGRGNTEAFF. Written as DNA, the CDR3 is TGTGCCAGCAGCTTAGGCGTCGGCAGGGGGAACACTGAAGCTTTCTTT.

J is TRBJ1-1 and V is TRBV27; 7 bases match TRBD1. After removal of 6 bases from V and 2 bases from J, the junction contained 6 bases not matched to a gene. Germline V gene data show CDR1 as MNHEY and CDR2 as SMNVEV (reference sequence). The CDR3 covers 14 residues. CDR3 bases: TGTGCCAGCAGGTACGGGACAGCAAACACTGAAGCTTTCTTT. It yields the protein CASRYGTANTEAFF.

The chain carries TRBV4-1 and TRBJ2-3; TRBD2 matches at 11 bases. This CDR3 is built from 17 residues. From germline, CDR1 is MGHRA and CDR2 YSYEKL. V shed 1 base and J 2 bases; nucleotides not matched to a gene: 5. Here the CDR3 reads CASSQGVAGGITDTQYF. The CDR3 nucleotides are TGCGCCAGCAGCCAAGGGGTAGCGGGAGGGATCACAGATACGCAGTATTTT.

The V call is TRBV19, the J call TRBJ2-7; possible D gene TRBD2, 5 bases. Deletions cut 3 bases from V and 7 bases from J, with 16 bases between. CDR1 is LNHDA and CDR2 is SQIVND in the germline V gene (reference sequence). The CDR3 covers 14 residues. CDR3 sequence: CASSIRLKKREQYF. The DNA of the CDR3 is TGTGCCAGTAGTATTAGACTAAAAAAACGGGAGCAGTACTTC.

CDR3 protein: CASSFSGNRGYEQYF. The CDR3, as DNA: TGTGCCAGCAGTTTTTCCGGAAACAGGGGCTACGAGCAGTACTTC. This chain connects TRBV28 to TRBJ2-7; TRBD1 matches at 7 bases. The CDR3 sequence is 15 residues long. The J segment lost 3 bases and the V segment lost 3 bases, leaving 8 bases of the junction unmatched. Germline V gene data show CDR1 as MDHEN and CDR2 as SYDVKM.

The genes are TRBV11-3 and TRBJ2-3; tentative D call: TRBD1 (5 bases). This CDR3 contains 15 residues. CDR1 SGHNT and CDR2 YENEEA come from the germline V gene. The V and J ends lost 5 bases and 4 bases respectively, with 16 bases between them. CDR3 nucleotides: TGTGCCAGCAGCCTCACAGGATCGGTTCCAGATACGCAGTATTTT. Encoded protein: CASSLTGSVPDTQYF.

In nucleotides, the CDR3 is TGTGCCAGCAGCTACCGGGGGAGGGACACTGAAGCTTTCTTT. Amino acid sequence: CASSYRGRDTEAFF. V and J are TRBV7-2 and TRBJ1-1; TRBD1 is a possible D gene (5 bases). The CDR3 is 14 residues long. CDR1 is SGHTA and CDR2 is FQGNSA in the germline V gene. Trimming took off 4 bases at V and 3 bases at J, with 12 bases between the two ends.

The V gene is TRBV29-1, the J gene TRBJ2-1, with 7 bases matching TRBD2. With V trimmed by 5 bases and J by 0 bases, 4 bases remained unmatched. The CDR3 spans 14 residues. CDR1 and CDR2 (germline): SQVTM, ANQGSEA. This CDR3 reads CSVLAESSYNEQFF. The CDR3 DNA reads TGCAGCGTTCTAGCGGAGAGCTCCTACAATGAGCAGTTCTTC.

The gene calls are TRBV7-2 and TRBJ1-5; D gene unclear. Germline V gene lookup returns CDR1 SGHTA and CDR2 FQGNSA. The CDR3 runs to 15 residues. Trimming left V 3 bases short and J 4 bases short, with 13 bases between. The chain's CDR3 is CASSLLSGSNQPQHF. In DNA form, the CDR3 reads TGTGCCAGCAGCTTGCTATCAGGTTCTAATCAGCCCCAGCATTTT.

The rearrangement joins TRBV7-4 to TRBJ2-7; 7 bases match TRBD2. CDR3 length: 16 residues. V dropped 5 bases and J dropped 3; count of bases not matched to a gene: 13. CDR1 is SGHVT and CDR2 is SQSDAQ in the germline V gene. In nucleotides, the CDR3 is TGTGCCAGCAGCAACTGTCCATCCAGGGACTACTACGAGCAGTACTTC. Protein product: CASSNCPSRDYYEQYF.

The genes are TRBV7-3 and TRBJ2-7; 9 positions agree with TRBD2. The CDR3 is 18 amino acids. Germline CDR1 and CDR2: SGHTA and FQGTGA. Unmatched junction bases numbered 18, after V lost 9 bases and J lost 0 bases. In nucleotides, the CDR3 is TGTGCCAGTTATAAACCGGGGGAGGGTAGCGGGGGCTCCTACGAGCAGTACTTC. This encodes CASYKPGEGSGGSYEQYF.

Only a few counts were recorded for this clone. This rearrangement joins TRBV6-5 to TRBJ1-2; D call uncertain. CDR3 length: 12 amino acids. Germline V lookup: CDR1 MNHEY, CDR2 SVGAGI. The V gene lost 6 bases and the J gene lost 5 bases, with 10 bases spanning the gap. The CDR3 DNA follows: TGTGCCAGCAGGGAGGGTTGGTATGGCTACACCTTC. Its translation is CASREGWYGYTF.

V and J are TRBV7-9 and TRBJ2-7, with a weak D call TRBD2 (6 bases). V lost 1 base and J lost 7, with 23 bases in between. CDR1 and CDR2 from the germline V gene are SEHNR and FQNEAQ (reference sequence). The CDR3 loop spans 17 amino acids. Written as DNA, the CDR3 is TGTGCCAGCAGCTTAGTAGGGTTCGGGAGAACTCTTGGGGAGCAGTACTTC. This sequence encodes CASSLVGFGRTLGEQYF.

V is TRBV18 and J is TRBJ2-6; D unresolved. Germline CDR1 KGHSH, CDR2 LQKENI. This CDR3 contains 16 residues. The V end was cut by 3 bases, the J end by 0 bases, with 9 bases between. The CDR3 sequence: CASSPGSTSGANVLTF. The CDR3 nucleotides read TGTGCCAGCTCACCCGGTAGCACCTCTGGGGCCAACGTCCTGACTTTC.

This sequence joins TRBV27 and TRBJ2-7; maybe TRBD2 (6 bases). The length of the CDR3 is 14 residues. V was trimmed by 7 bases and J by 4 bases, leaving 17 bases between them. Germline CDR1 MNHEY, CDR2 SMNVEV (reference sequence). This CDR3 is CASTHKAGSYEQYF. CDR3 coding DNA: TGTGCCAGCACCCACAAGGCGGGGAGTTACGAGCAGTACTTC.

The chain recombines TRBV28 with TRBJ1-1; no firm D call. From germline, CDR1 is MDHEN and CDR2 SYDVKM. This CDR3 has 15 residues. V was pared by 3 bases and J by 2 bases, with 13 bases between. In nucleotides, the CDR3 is TGTGCCAGCAGTTTTAATCTCGGGGTCAACACTGAAGCTTTCTTT. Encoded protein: CASSFNLGVNTEAFF.

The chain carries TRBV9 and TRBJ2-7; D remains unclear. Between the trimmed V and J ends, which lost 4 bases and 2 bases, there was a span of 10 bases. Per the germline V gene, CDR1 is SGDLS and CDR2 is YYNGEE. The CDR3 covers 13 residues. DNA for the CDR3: TGTGCCAGCAGCCTTAGCCCTACCTACGAGCAGTACTTC. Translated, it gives CASSLSPTYEQYF.

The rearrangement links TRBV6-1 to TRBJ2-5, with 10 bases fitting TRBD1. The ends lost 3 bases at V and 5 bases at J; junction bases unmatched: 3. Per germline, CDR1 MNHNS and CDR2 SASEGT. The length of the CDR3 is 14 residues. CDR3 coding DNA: TGTGCCAGCAGTGACGGGACAGGGGTTGAGACCCAGTACTTC. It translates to CASSDGTGVETQYF.

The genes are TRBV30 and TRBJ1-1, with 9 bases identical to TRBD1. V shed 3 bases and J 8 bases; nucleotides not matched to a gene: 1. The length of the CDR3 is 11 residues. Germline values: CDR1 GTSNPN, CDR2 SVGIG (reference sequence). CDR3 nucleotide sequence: TGTGCCTGGAGGGGGACAGGGGAAGCTTTCTTT. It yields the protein CAWRGTGEAFF.